These 24 T cell receptor beta chains originate from one sample sequenced in a study of response to subunit inactivated influenza vaccine. A single record per CDR3 protein comes from TCRdb applying MiXCR to the RT-PCR reads. Found here are 400,000 to 650,000 distinct CDR3 sequences, roughly 7.9% of them singletons; the top ten hold around 14%. Here the sequenced sample was PBMCs from blood, taken 23 to 25 months after vaccination. Receptors were obtained from a man in his fifties or sixties who received an inactivated influenza vaccine.

This clonotype turned up a few times. V is TRBV15 and J is TRBJ2-4, with D maybe TRBD2 (6 bases). Trimming pared 4 bases from V and 7 bases from J, leaving 11 bases between. The germline CDR1 and CDR2 sequences are LNHNV and YYDKDF (reference sequence). The CDR3 is 13 residues long. In DNA, the CDR3 is TGTGCCACCAGCAATAGCGGACTGAACATTCAGTACTTC. Its translation is CATSNSGLNIQYF.

The chain has TRBV7-8 and TRBJ2-5, with 9 bases matching TRBD1. The CDR3 runs to 15 residues. Germline V CDR1 and CDR2: SGHVS, FQNEAQ. V lost 2 bases to trimming and J lost 5 bases; unmatched junction nucleotides: 6. The CDR3 sequence: CASSLLGTGSETQYF. The CDR3 region has the DNA TGTGCCAGCAGCTTATTAGGGACAGGGAGTGAGACCCAGTACTTC. Combining the CDR3 with reference TRBV7-8 and TRBJ2-5 gives the whole variable domain GAGVSQSPRYKVAKRGQDVALRCDPISGHVSLFWYQQALGQGPEFLTYFQNEAQLDKSGLPSDRFFAERPEGSVSTLKIQRTQQEDSAVYLCASSLLGTGSETQYFGPGTRLLVL.

This clonotype was seen once. This chain joins TRBV4-1 and TRBJ2-5, with a weak D call TRBD1 (5 bases). Trimming took off 0 bases at V and 2 bases at J, with 7 bases between the two ends. Germline loops: CDR1 MGHRA, CDR2 YSYEKL. The CDR3 consists of 14 residues. CDR3 region: CASSQEGAQETQYF. CDR3 sequence (DNA): TGCGCCAGCAGCCAAGAAGGGGCACAAGAGACCCAGTACTTC.

The chain has TRBV7-2 and TRBJ2-5, with 7 bases identical to TRBD1. Germline V gives CDR1 SGHTA, CDR2 FQGNSA. J was trimmed by 3 bases and V by 5 bases; bases with no gene match: 6. The CDR3 has 14 residues. CDR3 loop: CASSPGQRKETQYF. In DNA form, the CDR3 reads TGTGCCAGCAGCCCGGGACAGAGGAAAGAGACCCAGTACTTC. Based on the CDR3 plus reference TRBV7-2 and TRBJ2-5, the full variable domain is GAGVSQSPSNKVTEKGKDVELRCDPISGHTALYWYRQSLGQGLEFLIYFQGNSAPDKSGLPSDRFSAERTGGSVSTLTIQRTQQEDSAVYLCASSPGQRKETQYFGPGTRLLVL.

There are a few counts of this clonotype. The chain combines TRBV27 with TRBJ2-3; D is undetermined. Germline CDR1 and CDR2: MNHEY and SMNVEV (reference sequence). Between the trimmed V and J ends, which lost 5 bases and 4 bases, there was a span of 16 bases. This CDR3 contains 15 residues. This chain's CDR3 is CASSLGWVGADTQYF. For the CDR3, the DNA is TGTGCCAGCAGTCTTGGGTGGGTTGGCGCAGATACGCAGTATTTT.

The V call is TRBV4-3, the J call TRBJ2-1; 12 positions match TRBD2. The V gene end was trimmed by 3 bases and the J gene end by 5 bases; junction bases not matched to a gene: 5. CDR1 is LGHNA, CDR2 YSLEER, per germline. The length of the CDR3 is 16 residues. For the CDR3, the DNA is TGCGCCAGCAGCCACCGACTAGCGGGAGTTAACAATGAGCAGTTCTTC. The encoded protein is CASSHRLAGVNNEQFF.

This clonotype was counted at least ten times. The junction does not match germline at one end; this may be a read error. The J gene is TRBJ2-1, the V gene TRBV5-1; 13 positions match TRBD2. This CDR3 is 17 amino acids long. Per the germline V gene, CDR1 is SGHRS and CDR2 is YFSETQ. The CDR3 bases are TGCGCCGGCAGCACTACTAGCGGGGGGGCCGGTTACAATGAGCAGTTCTTC. This codes for CAGSTTSGGAGYNEQFF. The full variable domain, in which reference TRBV5-1 and TRBJ2-1 provide the parts outside the CDR3, is KAGVTQTPRYLIKTRGQQVTLSCSPISGHRSVSWYQQTPGQGLQFLFEYFSETQRNKGNFPGRFSGRQFSNSRSEMNVSTLELGDSALYLCAGSTTSGGAGYNEQFFGPGTRLTVL.

CDR3: CACSGSPDTQYF. The DNA of the CDR3 is TGTGCCTGCAGCGGGAGCCCAGATACGCAGTATTTT. This sequence joins TRBV30 and TRBJ2-3; TRBD2 matches 8 bases. The CDR3 consists of 12 residues. CDR1 GTSNPN and CDR2 SVGIG come from the germline V gene (reference sequence). Trimming cost V 6 bases and J 4 bases; bases outside gene matches: 3.

This clonotype was recorded many times. The V call is TRBV7-8, the J call TRBJ2-1; D is unresolved. V dropped 5 bases and J dropped 2 bases, with 10 bases sitting between them. The CDR3 extends over 14 amino acids. CDR1 and CDR2 from the germline V gene are SGHVS and FQNEAQ. The CDR3: CASSRTITYNEQFF. The CDR3 DNA is TGTGCCAGCAGCCGTACAATAACCTACAATGAGCAGTTCTTC.

A word on this clonotype: A read error may produce the germline difference seen at one junction end. The gene calls are TRBV4-3 and TRBJ1-3, with D maybe TRBD1 (5 bases). Germline loops: CDR1 LGHNA, CDR2 YSLEER. The CDR3 length is 18 residues. CDR3 region: CASSQDIGPGTAGNTIHF. The CDR3 nucleotides read TGCGCCAGCAGCCAAGATATCGGGCCAGGGACGGCTGGAAACACCATACATTTT.

This clonotype was found a few times. The chain has TRBV20-1 and TRBJ1-5; possible D gene TRBD1, 5 bases. CDR3 length: 15 amino acids. V lost 3 bases and J 7 bases, leaving 19 bases between the germline ends. Germline-derived CDR1 and CDR2 are DFQATT and SNEGSKA (reference sequence). This CDR3 is CSARGDPGGGQPQHF. The CDR3, as DNA: TGCAGTGCTAGGGGGGACCCCGGAGGAGGGCAGCCCCAGCATTTT.

In this sample, this clonotype turned up a few times. This chain links TRBV4-2 with TRBJ1-1; possibly TRBD1 for D (5 bases). The CDR3 is 15 amino acids. Between the trimmed V and J ends, which lost 1 base and 4 bases, there was a span of 13 bases. Germline CDR1 reads LGHNA; CDR2 reads YNFKEQ. The CDR3 is CASSQGLGPGTEAFF. The DNA of the CDR3 is TGTGCCAGCAGCCAAGGGTTGGGGCCCGGCACTGAAGCTTTCTTT.

This clonotype was seen a few times. The CDR3 DNA follows: TGTGCCAGCAGACGGAATGAAAAACTGTTTTTT. This sequence encodes CASRRNEKLFF. The V call is TRBV6-1, the J call TRBJ1-4; D unclear. V was shortened by 6 bases and J by 5 bases, with 4 bases between the two germline ends. CDR3 size: 11 residues. CDR1 MNHNS and CDR2 SASEGT come from the germline V gene.

J is TRBJ2-7 and V is TRBV10-3, with TRBD1 matching over 8 bases. V was pared by 4 bases and J by 2 bases, with 7 bases of the junction left unmatched. Germline CDR1 ENHRY, CDR2 SYGVKD. The CDR3 extends over 15 amino acids. The CDR3 sequence: CAISGQGAWTYEQYF. DNA of the CDR3: TGTGCCATCAGTGGGCAGGGGGCATGGACCTACGAGCAGTACTTC.

This clonotype has ten or more counts. The CDR3 protein is CAISESVSLYGYTF. For the CDR3, the DNA is TGTGCCATCAGTGAGTCAGTCAGCCTCTATGGCTACACCTTC. V is TRBV10-3 and J is TRBJ1-2, with D uncertain. V was cut by 0 bases and J by 4 bases, with 9 bases left in between. Per the germline V gene, CDR1 is ENHRY and CDR2 is SYGVKD. The CDR3 spans 14 residues.

The chain joins TRBV21-1 to TRBJ2-2; TRBD2 is the table's D call and was not checked against the DNA. TRBV21-1 is listed as a pseudogene. CDR3 length: 19 residues. This CDR3 reads CASSKVGRNMTPIVGELFF. The CDR3 DNA reads TGTGCCAGCAGCAAAGTAGGGAGGAACATGACACCAATTGTCGGGGAGCTGTTTTTT.

The chain links TRBV5-1 to TRBJ1-1; 11 positions match TRBD1. CDR3 length equals 13 residues. Germline CDR1 and CDR2: SGHRS and YFSETQ. J was trimmed by 7 bases and V by 3 bases; bases with no gene match: 2. This chain's CDR3 is CASSWDRGFEAFF. The CDR3 region has the DNA TGCGCCAGCAGCTGGGACAGGGGGTTTGAAGCTTTCTTT.

The chain is built from TRBV7-8 and TRBJ2-1; TRBD2 matches 9 bases. This CDR3 comprises 13 residues. After removal of 1 base from V and 11 bases from J, the junction contained 3 bases not matched to a gene. The germline CDR1 and CDR2 sequences are SGHVS and FQNEAQ. The DNA of the CDR3 is TGTGCCAGCAGCTTAGGGCTAGCGGGGAAGCAGTTCTTC. Amino acid sequence: CASSLGLAGKQFF.

V gene TRBV12-3 or TRBV12-4 combines with J gene TRBJ2-2, with D unclear. This CDR3 is built from 16 residues. The ends were cut back, 5 bases at V and 5 bases at J, with 18 bases in the middle. The CDR3 DNA reads as TGTGCCAGCAGTCCCCGACGCTCCACCTCTACCGGGGAGCTGTTTTTT. It yields the protein CASSPRRSTSTGELFF.

This clonotype was observed a few times. The V call is TRBV3-1, the J call TRBJ2-1; TRBD2 agrees at 14 bases. The CDR3 sequence is 16 residues long. Germline CDR1 LGHDT, CDR2 YNNKEL (reference sequence). J was trimmed by 7 bases and V by 1 base; bases with no gene match: 3. This CDR3 reads CASSQAGTSGSNEQFF. CDR3 nucleotide sequence: TGTGCCAGCAGCCAAGCCGGGACTAGCGGGAGTAATGAGCAGTTCTTC.

This clonotype was observed many times. V gene TRBV20-1 combines with J gene TRBJ1-1; D might be TRBD1 (6 bases). V was shortened by 3 bases and J by 1 base, with 9 bases between the two germline ends. The CDR3 spans 13 residues. Germline lookup yields CDR1 DFQATT and CDR2 SNEGSKA (reference sequence). CDR3 DNA sequence: TGCAGTGCTAGCCCCAGGGGGAACACTGAAGCTTTCTTT. It specifies CSASPRGNTEAFF.

The table lists this clonotype with many counts. The rearrangement links TRBV12-3 or TRBV12-4 to TRBJ2-2; D gene ambiguous. CDR3 length: 12 residues. Trimming pared 5 bases from V and 6 bases from J, leaving 7 bases between. Here the CDR3 DNA reads TGTGCCAGCAGTCCCGGACCCGGGGAGCTGTTTTTT. Amino acid sequence: CASSPGPGELFF.

CDR3 DNA sequence: TGCAGTGCTAGTATTCTTGCGAGGGCAAATAATGAGCAGTTCTTC. This translates into CSASILARANNEQFF. The chain uses TRBV20-1 and TRBJ2-1; perhaps TRBD2 as D (5 bases). Germline V gene data show CDR1 as DFQATT and CDR2 as SNEGSKA (reference sequence). There are 15 residues in the CDR3. V was trimmed by 3 bases and J by 7 bases, leaving 19 bases between them.

This clonotype was found a few times. The genes are TRBV20-1 and TRBJ2-3; D not certain. The CDR3 length is 15 residues. The V and J ends lost 2 bases and 0 bases respectively, with 12 bases between them. Germline lookup yields CDR1 DFQATT and CDR2 SNEGSKA (reference sequence). This CDR3 is CSARSGGTSTDTQYF. The CDR3 bases are TGCAGTGCTAGATCTGGCGGAACTAGCACAGATACGCAGTATTTT.